Listed below are T cell receptor beta chains from one sample, sequenced in a study of cytomegalovirus exposure and HLA in healthy donors. Here immunoSEQ multiplex PCR was the method, and the copy in TCRdb shows in-frame clones only, minus some. The sample yields about 190,000 clones, roughly four fifths seen once. Sequencing input: PBMCs. The receptors here all came from a woman under 30 in good health and CMV-seronegative. Both conserved end residues are part of each CDR3.

V	J	CDR3
TRBV10-2	TRBJ1-3	CASREDRVGNTIYF
TRBV6-1	TRBJ2-4	CASSEARGRIQYF
TRBV5-4	TRBJ2-1	CASSAPSSYNEQFF
TRBV7-9	TRBJ2-2	CSSSLTAGGRDGELFF
TRBV6-1	TRBJ1-2	CASSAAGNYGYTF
TRBV28	TRBJ2-3	CASSKGLAGGFRPDTQYF
TRBV5-1	TRBJ1-3	CASATTGPSSGNTIYF
TRBV2	TRBJ1-6	CASGAGNNSPLHF
TRBV25-1	TRBJ2-3	CASSGVLAVTDAQYF
TRBV7-9	TRBJ2-1	CASSLGPFGLAGIDEQFF
TRBV4-1	TRBJ1-4	CASSQSGQRPSTNEKLFF
TRBV4-3	TRBJ2-4	CASSRGPGGPAKNIQYF
TRBV28	TRBJ1-4	CASSLFGRGEGEKLFF
TRBV19	TRBJ2-5	CASSSRDRGFTHQETQYF